This T cell receptor beta chain was identified in a study of T cells in Graves' hyperthyroidism and ophthalmopathy. From RNA transcripts, TCR beta CDR3 regions were amplified. The TCR CDR3 was amplified in a first-round RT-PCR using the HTBI primer set. Using its own MiXCR run on the multiplex PCR reads, TCRdb lists one record per CDR3 protein. The data contain about 380,000 distinct CDR3 sequences, approximately 14% of them singletons. Only a few counts were recorded for this clonotype. The source is a woman between 25 and 40 years old with Graves' ophthalmopathy. The sample consisted of blood.

This CDR3 is CASSKAGEEADTQYF. The CDR3 DNA follows: TGTGCCAGTAGTAAAGCGGGGGAGGAGGCAGATACGCAGTATTTT. V usage is TRBV19 and J usage is TRBJ2-3; 8 bases line up with TRBD2. The CDR3 length is 15 residues. J gave up 4 bases and V 4 bases, and 7 bases lay outside the gene matches. Germline CDR1 is LNHDA and CDR2 is SQIVND (reference sequence).